These 24 T cell receptor beta chains came from one sample sequenced in a study of tumor and adjacent non-tumor tissue in lung cancer. This sample's RNA came from whole unsorted tissue. Distant lung tissue was collected more than 3 cm away from the tumor edge. Three rounds of nested PCR, following a modified ARM-PCR protocol, produced the TCRbeta library. TCRdb re-called the multiplex PCR reads with MiXCR, one entry per CDR3 protein. The repertoire includes fewer than 55,000 distinct CDR3 sequences, less than 70% of them detected once, and about 20% sits in the top ten. The sequenced sample was distant non-tumor lung tissue. The receptor source for this set is a woman aged 40 to 50 with non-small cell lung cancer.

Turning to this clonotype: The junction differs from germline at one of its ends, possibly a read error. The chain uses TRBV20-1 and TRBJ2-7; D perhaps matches TRBD1 (6 bases). The CDR3 has 12 amino acids. Per the germline V gene, CDR1 is DFQATT and CDR2 is SNEGSKA (reference sequence). The CDR3 sequence: CSARTGSYELYF. The CDR3 DNA follows: TGCAGTGCTAGGACAGGATCCTACGAGCTGTACTTC.

A remark on this clonotype: At one of its ends the junction is not consistent with the germline gene, which may arise from a read error. The CDR3 coding sequence is TGTGCCAGCAACGCGAACAGGGATAGGGAGCGGTATTTC. This codes for CASNANRDRERYF. The chain carries TRBV11-2 and TRBJ2-7, with D possibly TRBD1 on 6 matching bases. The germline CDR1 and CDR2 sequences are SGHAT and FQNNGV. This CDR3 is built from 13 residues.

There are many counts of this clonotype. The chain uses TRBV5-6 and TRBJ2-5; 10 bases are a match to TRBD1. Trimming removed 3 bases from V and 3 bases from J; junction bases left unmatched: 5. From germline, CDR1 is SGHDT and CDR2 YYEEEE. The CDR3 is 15 amino acids. The CDR3 region has the DNA TGTGCCAGCAGCTCGTGGGGACAGGGGAAAGAGACCCAGTACTTC. Its protein product is CASSSWGQGKETQYF.

V is TRBV6-5 and J is TRBJ1-2; no firm D call. The germline V gene has CDR1 MNHEY and CDR2 SVGAGI. The length of the CDR3 is 13 residues. The CDR3 nucleotides are TGTCCCGGCAGTGCGGGTTCGGACTATGGCTACACCTTC. Translating it yields CPGSAGSDYGYTF.

This clonotype has only a few counts. One junction end disagrees with the germline gene, perhaps due to a read error. The chain employs TRBV11-2 and TRBJ2-2, with D hard to call. Germline lookup yields CDR1 SGHAT and CDR2 FQNNGV. The CDR3 consists of 13 residues. Written as DNA, the CDR3 is TGTGCCAGTAGCTTAGAAGGCACCGGGGAGCTGTTTTTT. This encodes CASSLEGTGELFF. The variable domain in full, completed from reference TRBV11-2 and TRBJ2-2, reads EAGVAQSPRYKIIEKRQSVAFWCNPISGHATLYWYQQILGQGPKLLIQFQNNGVVDDSQLPKDRFSAERLKGVDSTLKIQPAKLEDSAVYLCASSLEGTGELFFGEGSRLTVL.

The J gene is TRBJ2-5, the V gene TRBV11-1; D might be TRBD2 (5 bases). Between the trimmed V and J ends, which lost 4 bases and 5 bases, there was a span of 14 bases. Germline V gene lookup returns CDR1 SGHAT and CDR2 FQDESV (reference sequence). The CDR3 contains 14 residues. The CDR3 loop is CASSYGVREETQYF. For the CDR3, the DNA is TGTGCCAGCAGCTACGGGGTTAGGGAGGAGACCCAGTACTTC.

In its sample, this clonotype was seen many times. V gene TRBV6-1 combines with J gene TRBJ2-7; a possible D gene is TRBD1 (6 bases). V lost 5 bases and J 1 base, leaving 12 bases between the germline ends. CDR1 is MNHNS, CDR2 SASEGT, per germline. This CDR3 region has 14 residues. CDR3 sequence reads: CASSRVRGSYEQYF. CDR3 sequence (DNA): TGTGCCAGCAGTCGTGTCAGGGGTTCCTACGAGCAGTACTTC.

As regards this clonotype: A junction boundary mismatches the germline segment, possibly from a read error. This rearrangement joins TRBV7-9 to TRBJ2-7, with D uncertain. There are 14 residues in the CDR3. CDR1 SEHNR and CDR2 FQNEAQ come from the germline V gene (reference sequence). CDR3 DNA sequence: TGTACCAGCCGGCCGGGCCCCTCAGCCTACGAGCGGTACTTC. It translates to CTSRPGPSAYERYF.

The chain joins TRBV7-9 to TRBJ2-3, with D tentatively TRBD1 (5 bases). This CDR3 has 16 amino acids. Trimming removed 3 bases from V and 0 bases from J, with 13 bases in between. In germline, CDR1 is SEHNR, CDR2 FQNEAQ (reference sequence). Here the CDR3 DNA reads TGTGCCAGCAGCTTGGGGCTGCCCCCTAGCACAGATACGCAGTATTTT. The encoded protein is CASSLGLPPSTDTQYF.

The chain carries TRBV29-1 and TRBJ2-3; TRBD2 matches 8 bases. Trimming at V came to 1 base and at J to 10 bases, leaving 13 bases not matched to a gene. Germline CDR1 and CDR2: SQVTM and ANQGSEA. The CDR3 covers 15 residues. The CDR3 sequence is CSVEAGTSVLRPQYF. CDR3 coding DNA: TGCAGCGTTGAAGCCGGGACTAGTGTGCTTCGTCCGCAGTATTTT.

As concerns this clonotype: At one of its ends the junction is not consistent with the germline gene, which may arise from a read error. The rearrangement uses TRBV20-1 and TRBJ2-7; TRBD1 might be the D (6 bases). The CDR3 covers 12 residues. In germline, CDR1 is DFQATT, CDR2 SNEGSKA (reference sequence). CDR3 residues: CSAQGQSYDQYF. The DNA of the CDR3 is TGCAGTGCACAAGGACAGTCCTACGACCAGTACTTC.

The chain is built from TRBV19 and TRBJ2-5, with 7 bases that match TRBD2. Per the germline V gene, CDR1 is LNHDA and CDR2 is SQIVND (reference sequence). The ends lost 1 base at V and 5 bases at J; junction bases unmatched: 4. The CDR3 extends over 14 amino acids. The DNA for the CDR3 is TGTGCCAGTAGTATAGGGGGGGGGATGGAGACCCAGTACTTC. This translates into CASSIGGGMETQYF.

A remark on this clonotype: One junction end does not reproduce the germline sequence, and a read error may be involved. The chain couples TRBV11-2 to TRBJ2-1; TRBD2 matches 7 bases. In germline, CDR1 is SGHAT, CDR2 FQNNGV. The CDR3 runs 16 residues. Here the CDR3 reads CASSRQTGGAYSEQFF. The DNA for the CDR3 is TGTGCCAGCAGCCGACAAACGGGAGGAGCCTACAGTGAGCAGTTCTTC. The variable domain in full, with the rest retrieved from reference TRBV11-2 and TRBJ2-1, is EAGVAQSPRYKIIEKRQSVAFWCNPISGHATLYWYQQILGQGPKLLIQFQNNGVVDDSQLPKDRFSAERLKGVDSTLKIQPAKLEDSAVYLCASSRQTGGAYSEQFFGPGTRLTVL.

This clonotype was observed many times. This chain connects TRBV6-1 to TRBJ2-3; tentatively, D is TRBD2 (6 bases). Deletions cut 6 bases from V and 8 bases from J, with 18 bases between. The CDR3 length is 14 residues. From germline, CDR1 is MNHNS and CDR2 SASEGT. Here the CDR3 DNA reads TGTGCCAGCAGGAGGCCTAGTAGGGGAGGTACGCAGTATTTT. As protein: CASRRPSRGGTQYF.

In its sample, this clonotype was seen once. The chain has TRBV11-1 and TRBJ1-4; D might be TRBD1 (6 bases). Trimming pared 10 bases from V and 8 bases from J, leaving 26 bases between. The CDR3 totals 16 residues. The V gene's germline CDR1 is SGHAT and CDR2 FQDESV (reference sequence). CDR3 sequence reads: CANGLDYETGTEKLFF. The CDR3 DNA sequence: TGTGCCAACGGCTTAGACTACGAGACAGGAACAGAAAAACTGTTTTTT.

This clonotype was seen a single time. A junction boundary mismatches the germline segment, possibly from a read error. The DNA of the CDR3 is TGTGCCAGCAGTGAAATTTTCGTGGAGGGCTACACTTTC. It yields the protein CASSEIFVEGYTF. The chain is built from TRBV28 and TRBJ1-2; the D is unclear. The CDR3 has 13 amino acids. CDR1 is MDHEN, CDR2 SYDVKM, per germline.

The DNA for the CDR3 is TGTGCCATCAGTGAGTGGCAGGAAGGGCACGGGCAGTACTTC. Protein product: CAISEWQEGHGQYF. This chain links TRBV10-3 with TRBJ2-7; D gene ambiguous. Germline values: CDR1 ENHRY, CDR2 SYGVKD. The V gene lost 1 base and the J gene lost 9 bases, with 16 bases spanning the gap. There are 14 residues in the CDR3.

This chain links TRBV5-1 with TRBJ2-1, with TRBD2 identical over 7 bases. There are 13 residues in the CDR3. The junction had 4 bases not matched to a gene; V was cut back by 10 bases and J by 0 bases. Germline CDR1 SGHRS, CDR2 YFSETQ. CDR3 sequence (DNA): TGCGCCCGAGCGGGACGCTCCTACAATGAGCAGTTCTTC. Translating it yields CARAGRSYNEQFF.

This clonotype was counted many times. The genes are TRBV6-1 and TRBJ1-4, with a tentative D call TRBD1 (5 bases). The V gene's germline CDR1 is MNHNS and CDR2 SASEGT. Between the trimmed V and J ends, which lost 7 bases and 4 bases, there was a span of 13 bases. The CDR3 is made up of 14 amino acids. For the CDR3, the DNA is TGTGCCAGCATGGGGGGGGGAATTAATGAAAAACTGTTTTTT. This codes for CASMGGGINEKLFF.

Comment on this clonotype: A much larger clone lies one base from this, so it may be a read error. J is TRBJ1-2 and V is TRBV6-2 or TRBV6-3; D perhaps matches TRBD1 (6 bases). The CDR3 is 13 residues long. Germline-derived CDR1 and CDR2 are MNHEY and SVGEGT. CDR3 loop: CAGSWGPDYGYTF. The CDR3 DNA follows: TGTGCCGGCAGTTGGGGGCCTGATTATGGCTACACCTTC.

J is TRBJ2-7 and V is TRBV29-1; 7 positions match TRBD2. CDR3 size: 13 residues. The germline CDR1 and CDR2 sequences are SQVTM and ANQGSEA. CDR3 coding DNA: TGCATCGCCGGGACTAACGGGAACGACGAGCAGTACTTC. Translating it yields CIAGTNGNDEQYF.

The rearrangement uses TRBV29-1 and TRBJ2-3; D may be TRBD2 (6 bases). Trimming removed 2 bases from V and 5 bases from J, with 11 bases in between. The CDR3 is made up of 13 amino acids. The germline V gene has CDR1 SQVTM and CDR2 ANQGSEA. The CDR3 sequence is CSVEFGSVDTQYF. The DNA of the CDR3 is TGCAGCGTTGAATTCGGGAGCGTAGATACGCAGTATTTT.

This clonotype was picked up a small number of times. A much larger clone differs by one base, so this may be a read error. J is TRBJ2-2 and V is TRBV5-4; no clear D. This CDR3 region has 14 residues. CDR1 is SGHNT and CDR2 is YYREEE in the germline V gene (reference sequence). V dropped 3 bases and J dropped 6 bases, with 12 bases sitting between them. For the CDR3, the DNA is TGTGCCAGCAGCTCCCGCCTAACCGCCGGGGAGCTGTTTTTT. As protein: CASSSRLTAGELFF.

For this clonotype: The junction shows a germline mismatch at one end, possibly a read error. This CDR3 is CSVSRQGHDTGELFF. CDR3 sequence (DNA): TGCAGCGTTTCCCGACAGGGCCACGACACCGGGGAGTTGTTTTTT. This chain connects TRBV29-1 to TRBJ2-2; TRBD1 matches at 7 bases. This CDR3 region has 15 residues. In germline, CDR1 is SQVTM, CDR2 ANQGSEA.